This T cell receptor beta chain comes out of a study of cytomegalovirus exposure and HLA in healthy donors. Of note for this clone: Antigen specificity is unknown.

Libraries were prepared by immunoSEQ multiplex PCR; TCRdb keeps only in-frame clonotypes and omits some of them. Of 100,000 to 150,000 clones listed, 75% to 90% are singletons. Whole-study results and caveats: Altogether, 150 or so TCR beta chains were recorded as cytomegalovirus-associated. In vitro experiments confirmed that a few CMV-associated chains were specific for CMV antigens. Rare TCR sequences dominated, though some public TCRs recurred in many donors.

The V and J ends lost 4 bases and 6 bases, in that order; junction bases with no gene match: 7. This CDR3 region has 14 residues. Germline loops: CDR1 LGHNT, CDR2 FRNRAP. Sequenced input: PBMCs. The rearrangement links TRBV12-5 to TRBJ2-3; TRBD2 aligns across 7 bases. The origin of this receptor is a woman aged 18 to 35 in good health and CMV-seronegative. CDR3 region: CASGYGRGGDTQYF. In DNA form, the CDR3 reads TGTGCTAGTGGTTATGGACGGGGAGGGGATACGCAGTATTTT.